The entry that follows covers one T cell receptor beta chain sequence. Its antigen is unidentified. The data originate from a study of cytotoxic CD8 clonotypes in ibrutinib-treated CLL. Study-wide results and limits: For progressing versus sustained-remission patients, sampling times were not the same.

Clones were sequenced by immunoSEQ multiplex PCR, and TCRdb holds only the in-frame ones, with some missing. The sample carries about 63,000 clones, about 65% recorded once. The V end was cut by 2 bases, the J end by 5 bases, with 9 bases between. The CDR3 runs 12 residues. Germline V gene data show CDR1 as GTSNPN and CDR2 as SVGIG (reference sequence). The sample consisted of PBMCs, taken after 12 months of ibrutinib treatment. The receptor's source is a human donor with chronic lymphocytic leukemia. The chain has TRBV30 and TRBJ2-5, with D maybe TRBD2 (5 bases). The CDR3 spells CAWSSGGETQYF. In DNA, the CDR3 is TGTGCCTGGAGTAGTGGCGGGGAGACCCAGTACTTC.